This T cell receptor (beta chain) was sequenced in a study of blood T cell repertoires in COVID-19. Overall study: The samples span acute and convalescent COVID-19 from the United States, Italy and Spain. Sources were T cells, B-cell-depleted T cells, or PBMCs; the material itself was cDNA or gDNA.

Under the authors' procedure: Reference gene primer amplification gave estimated nucleated cell counts. Assay: immunoSEQ multiplex PCR; the TCRdb copy retains only in-frame clones and omits some. The V and J calls and the clone size are those of that table, but D and trimming were determined from the DNA. The repertoire holds roughly 220,000 clones, around 86% seen once, with over 7% in the top ten. Patients in Seattle were enrolled during active infection, then followed longitudinally. The V and J ends lost 6 bases and 0 bases respectively, with 15 bases between them. Germline CDR1 is MNHNY and CDR2 is SVGAGI (reference sequence). The CDR3 length is 16 residues.

Sequenced input: peripheral blood. The V call is TRBV6-6, the J call TRBJ1-3; TRBD1 is a possible D gene (6 bases). This TCR was sampled from a woman older than 75 with COVID-19, enrolled during active disease. The CDR3 DNA reads TGTGCCAGCAGCACGAGACAGGCCGACTCTGGAAACACCATATATTTT. Translated: CASSTRQADSGNTIYF.